This T cell receptor (beta chain) is drawn from a study of blood T cell repertoires in COVID-19. This clone was seen a handful of times. Here immunoSEQ multiplex PCR was the method, and the copy in TCRdb shows in-frame clones only, minus some. The repertoire consists of approximately 250,000 clones, with around 83% occurring once and the leading ten covering around 7%. CDR1 and CDR2 from the germline V gene are KGHDR and SFDVKD. The V end lost 0 bases, the J end lost 8 bases, and 12 bases lay between the germline ends. This CDR3 region has 14 residues. The origin of this receptor is a woman aged 45-59 years with acute or convalescent COVID-19. Sequencing input: peripheral blood. The rearrangement uses TRBV24-1 and TRBJ1-2; no definite D call. The CDR3 DNA is TGTGCCACCAGTGATTTGCGTACACCTCGAGGCTACACCTTC. Its protein is CATSDLRTPRGYTF.